This is a list of T cell receptor beta chains from one sample in a study of blood T cell repertoires in COVID-19. TCRdb keeps only in-frame clones here, not all; method: immunoSEQ multiplex PCR. The table shows about 41,000 clones, with 70% to 90% occurring only once. Source material: peripheral blood. The receptors originated from a man between 60 and 75 years old with acute or convalescent COVID-19. CDR3s include the opening cysteine and the closing phenylalanine or tryptophan. A D gene is named only where the DNA matches it firmly. Size tells how often a clone was seen (once, few, many) or the class of an expanded clone, and some rows leave it out.

CDR3 DNA: TGCGCCAGCAGCTTGGGGACAGCGAACACCGGGGAGCTGTTTTTT
CDR3 protein: CASSLGTANTGELFF
V gene: TRBV5-1
J gene: TRBJ2-2
D gene: .
clone size: .

CDR3 DNA: TGCGCCAGCAGCTTGGAAACGACAGGGAACACTGAAGCTTTCTTT
CDR3 protein: CASSLETTGNTEAFF
V gene: TRBV5-1
J gene: TRBJ1-1
D gene: .
clone size: .

CDR3 DNA: TGTGCCACCAGCAGCTATCGACAGGGTACAATCTCCTACAATGAGCAGTTCTTC
CDR3 protein: CATSSYRQGTISYNEQFF
V gene: TRBV15
J gene: TRBJ2-1
D gene: TRBD1
clone size: .

CDR3 DNA: TGTGCCAGCAGTGCAACGGGGGGCACTGAAGCTTTCTTT
CDR3 protein: CASSATGGTEAFF
V gene: TRBV25-1
J gene: TRBJ1-1
D gene: .
clone size: .

CDR3 DNA: TGTGCCAGCAGCTTAACAGGGGAGGCCTACGAGCAGTACTTC
CDR3 protein: CASSLTGEAYEQYF
V gene: TRBV5-6
J gene: TRBJ2-7
D gene: .
clone size: .

CDR3 DNA: TGCAGCGTTGGGCTAGCGGGGGGGATAAAAGAGACCCAGTACTTC
CDR3 protein: CSVGLAGGIKETQYF
V gene: TRBV29-1
J gene: TRBJ2-5
D gene: TRBD2
clone size: .

CDR3 DNA: TGCGCCAGCAGTTTATTGGTGACAGGGGACACTGAAGCTTTCTTT
CDR3 protein: CASSLLVTGDTEAFF
V gene: TRBV4-3
J gene: TRBJ1-1
D gene: TRBD1
clone size: .

CDR3 DNA: TGTGCCAGCTCACCACGCATAGGAGATGAGCAGTTCTTC
CDR3 protein: CASSPRIGDEQFF
V gene: TRBV18
J gene: TRBJ2-1
D gene: .
clone size: once

CDR3 DNA: TGTGCCAGCAGTTACGGCGGGACAGGAGATAATTCACCCCTCCACTTT
CDR3 protein: CASSYGGTGDNSPLHF
V gene: TRBV6-2/TRBV6-3
J gene: TRBJ1-6
D gene: TRBD1
clone size: once

CDR3 DNA: TGTGCCTGGAGGAGACAGGGGGGTGTGGAGCAGTACTTC
CDR3 protein: CAWRRQGGVEQYF
V gene: TRBV30
J gene: TRBJ2-7
D gene: TRBD1
clone size: .

CDR3 DNA: TGTGCCACCAGTGACCCCTCCAGGACAGGGAAAGAGACCCAGTACTTC
CDR3 protein: CATSDPSRTGKETQYF
V gene: TRBV24-1
J gene: TRBJ2-5
D gene: TRBD1
clone size: .

CDR3 DNA: TGTGCCAGCAGCTGGACAGGGGGTGGGGAAAAACTGTTTTTT
CDR3 protein: CASSWTGGGEKLFF
V gene: TRBV7-9
J gene: TRBJ1-4
D gene: TRBD1
clone size: .

CDR3 DNA: TGTGCCAGCTCACCCCTTCGGGGGGGAGGCGGTAACACTGAAGCTTTCTTT
CDR3 protein: CASSPLRGGGGNTEAFF
V gene: TRBV18
J gene: TRBJ1-1
D gene: .
clone size: .

CDR3 DNA: TGTGCCAGCAGTTTAGGACAAATGACTAACTATGGCTACACCTTC
CDR3 protein: CASSLGQMTNYGYTF
V gene: TRBV28
J gene: TRBJ1-2
D gene: .
clone size: .

CDR3 DNA: TGTGCCAGCAGCTTAGGGTACAGGGAAGGCGGCTACACCTTC
CDR3 protein: CASSLGYREGGYTF
V gene: TRBV7-2
J gene: TRBJ1-2
D gene: .
clone size: .

CDR3 DNA: TGTGCCAGTAGCACCACGGGGAGTGAAAAACTGTTTTTT
CDR3 protein: CASSTTGSEKLFF
V gene: TRBV19
J gene: TRBJ1-4
D gene: .
clone size: .

CDR3 DNA: TGTGCCAGCTCACCCGCGGGCCAAGCAGGCGAGCAGTACTTC
CDR3 protein: CASSPAGQAGEQYF
V gene: TRBV18
J gene: TRBJ2-7
D gene: .
clone size: .

CDR3 DNA: TGTGCCAGCAGACCGGCACAGGGGGCGTACACTGAAGCTTTCTTT
CDR3 protein: CASRPAQGAYTEAFF
V gene: TRBV6-6
J gene: TRBJ1-1
D gene: TRBD1
clone size: once